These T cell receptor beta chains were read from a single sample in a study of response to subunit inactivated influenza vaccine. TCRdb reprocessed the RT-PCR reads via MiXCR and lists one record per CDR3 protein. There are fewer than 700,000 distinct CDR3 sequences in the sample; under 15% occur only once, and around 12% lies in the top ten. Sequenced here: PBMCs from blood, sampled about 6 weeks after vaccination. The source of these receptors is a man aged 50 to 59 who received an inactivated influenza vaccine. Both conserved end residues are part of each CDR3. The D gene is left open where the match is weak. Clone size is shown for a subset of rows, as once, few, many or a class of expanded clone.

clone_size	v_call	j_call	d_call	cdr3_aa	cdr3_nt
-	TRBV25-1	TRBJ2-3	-	CASSDSGLISTDTQCF	TGTGCCAGCAGTGACTCGGGTCTGATCAGCACAGATACGCAGTGTTTT
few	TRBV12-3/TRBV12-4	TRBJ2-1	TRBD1	CASSPTRGREQFF	TGTGCCAGCAGCCCCACCAGGGGGCGAGAGCAGTTCTTC
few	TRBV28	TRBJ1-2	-	CASSPRIGSGYTF	TGTGCCAGCAGTCCCCGAATCGGCTCTGGCTACACCTTC
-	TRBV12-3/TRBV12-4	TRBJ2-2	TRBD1	CASSNRGRTGELFF	TGTGCCAGCAGCAACAGGGGTAGAACCGGGGAGCTGTTTTTT
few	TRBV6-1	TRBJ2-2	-	CASSHLLHQGIYTGELFF	TGTGCCAGCAGTCATTTATTGCACCAGGGTATTTACACCGGGGAGCTGTTTTTT
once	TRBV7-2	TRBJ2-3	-	CACSQGITDTQYF	TGTGCCTGCAGCCAAGGGATCACAGATACGCAGTATTTT
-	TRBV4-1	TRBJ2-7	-	CASSQNSRSYEQYF	TGCGCCAGCAGCCAAAACTCGCGCTCCTACGAGCAGTACTTC
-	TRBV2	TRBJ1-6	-	CATIGDYNSPLHF	TGTGCCACAATCGGGGACTATAATTCACCCCTCCACTTT
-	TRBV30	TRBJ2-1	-	CAWSLQGSYNEQFF	TGTGCCTGGAGTTTACAGGGCTCCTACAATGAGCAGTTCTTC
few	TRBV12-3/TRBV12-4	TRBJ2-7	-	CASSLTRTYEQYF	TGTGCCAGCAGCCTGACAAGGACCTACGAGCAGTACTTC
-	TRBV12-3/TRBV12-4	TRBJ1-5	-	CASSLARGDWNQPQHF	TGTGCCAGCAGTTTAGCGCGTGGGGACTGGAATCAGCCCCAGCATTTT
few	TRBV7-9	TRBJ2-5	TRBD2	CASSRLGLAGGKETQYF	TGTGCCAGCAGCCGCTTAGGGCTAGCGGGAGGAAAGGAGACCCAGTACTTC
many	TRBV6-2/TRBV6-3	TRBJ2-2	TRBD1	CASSSRSTPGQHVAGELFF	TGTGCCAGCAGTTCAAGATCAACCCCGGGACAGCATGTAGCCGGGGAGCTGTTTTTT
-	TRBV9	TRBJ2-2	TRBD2	CASSGTSGSTAGELFF	TGTGCCAGCAGCGGAACTAGCGGGAGCACCGCCGGGGAGCTGTTTTTT
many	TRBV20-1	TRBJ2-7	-	CSARGGNVYEQYF	TGCAGTGCTAGAGGGGGGAATGTCTACGAGCAGTACTTC
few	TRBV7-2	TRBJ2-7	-	CASALPPYEQYF	TGTGCTTCCGCGTTACCCCCTTACGAGCAGTACTTC
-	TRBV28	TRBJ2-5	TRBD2	CASSLFLAGKETQYF	TGTGCCAGCAGTTTGTTCCTAGCGGGTAAAGAGACCCAGTACTTC
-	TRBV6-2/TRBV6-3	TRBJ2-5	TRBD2	CASSYGTFGRVQETQYF	TGTGCCAGCAGTTACGGAACGTTCGGGAGGGTTCAGGAGACCCAGTACTTC
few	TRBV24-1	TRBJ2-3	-	CATKLGGTTSTDTQYF	TGTGCCACCAAGTTGGGGGGTACAACTAGCACAGATACGCAGTATTTT
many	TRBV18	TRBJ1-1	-	CASSPGGGGVHTEAFF	TGTGCCAGCTCACCCGGGGGAGGAGGGGTGCACACTGAAGCTTTCTTT
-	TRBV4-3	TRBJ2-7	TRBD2	CASSQDHGRVGYEQYF	TGCGCCAGCAGCCAAGATCATGGGAGGGTGGGGTACGAGCAGTACTTC
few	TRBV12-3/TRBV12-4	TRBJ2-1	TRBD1	CASSRDRNNEQFF	TGTGCCAGCAGCAGGGACAGGAACAATGAGCAGTTCTTC
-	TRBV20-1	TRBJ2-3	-	CSARVVGRLRTDTQYF	TGCAGTGCTAGAGTCGTGGGGCGTCTTCGCACAGATACGCAGTATTTT
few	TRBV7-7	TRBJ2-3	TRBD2	CASSLAAGGPDTQYF	TGTGCTAGCAGCTTAGCAGCGGGGGGACCAGATACGCAGTATTTT